This T cell receptor (beta chain) was obtained from a study of CD8 T cells in ankylosing spondylitis. Study results and caveats: What appeared characteristic of ankylosing spondylitis blood was a TCR beta motif of fewer than ten highly homologous variants.

CDR3 length equals 12 residues. Germline CDR1 reads ENHRY; CDR2 reads SYGVKD. V lost 0 bases to trimming and J lost 5 bases, with 4 bases between them. There are many counts of this clonotype. The antigen remains unidentified. Using its own MiXCR run on the 5' RACE reads, TCRdb lists one record per CDR3 protein. This table holds 150,000 to 200,000 distinct CDR3 sequences, approximately 20% found once. This receptor was obtained from a male donor with ankylosing spondylitis or in good health (not recorded which). This chain connects TRBV10-3 to TRBJ2-5; D call uncertain. Sequencing input: blood, either unsorted or a sorted T cell fraction (not recorded which). CDR3 in DNA: TGTGCCATCAGTGAGTCGAGGGAGACCCAGTACTTC. Protein sequence: CAISESRETQYF.